The clone carrying this TCR beta chain has just a few counts. What it binds is not known. Generated by immunoSEQ multiplex PCR, the TCRdb table keeps only in-frame clones and is missing some. The sample contains about 15,000 clones, 85% to 95% of which appear only once. Trimming removed 3 bases from V and 2 bases from J, with 11 bases in between. This CDR3 has 14 amino acids. Germline loops: CDR1 LGHNA, CDR2 YNFKEQ. The sample originates from a study of Tregs in tolerant kidney transplant recipients. Unstimulated regulatory T cells (CD4+CD25+CD127-), CD4+CD25- non-regulatory cells, CD4 and CD8 cells were FACS-sorted from thawed PBMCs. General study findings and limits: No direct test of biological reproducibility was done here. Tregs expanded with activated donor B cells seemed most donor-specific. Few patients were studied, so findings need validation in larger groups.

The sample taken for sequencing was CD8+ T cells from blood. This clonotype was sampled from a human donor in good health. The chain employs TRBV4-2 and TRBJ2-7; D remains ambiguous. The CDR3 DNA follows: TGTGCCAGCAGCCATTACGTGGGAACCTACGAGCAGTACTTC. Its protein is CASSHYVGTYEQYF.